Described below is a single T cell receptor (beta chain) sequence and its context. V shed 7 bases and J shed 2 bases, with 11 bases lying between them. Germline CDR1 MNHEY, CDR2 SVGAGI. The CDR3 is 13 residues long. Beta-chain TCR CDR3 regions were amplified from RNA transcripts. First-round RT-PCR employed HTBI primers, with a second-round multiplex PCR after it. TCRdb independently ran MiXCR on the multiplex PCR reads; one entry per CDR3 protein. The sample includes 200,000 to 300,000 distinct CDR3 sequences, 45% seen only once; the top ten take less than 60%. This sample is part of a study of Graves' ophthalmopathy and Graves' hyperthyroidism. What supplied the PBMCs was approximately 10 ml of fresh peripheral blood.

The receptor's source is an adult man with Graves' ophthalmopathy. Input material: peripheral blood. The gene calls are TRBV6-5 and TRBJ1-1; no definite D call. CDR3 nucleotide sequence: TGTGCCAGCATAACAGCCTCCAACACTGAAGCTTTCTTT. This codes for CASITASNTEAFF.